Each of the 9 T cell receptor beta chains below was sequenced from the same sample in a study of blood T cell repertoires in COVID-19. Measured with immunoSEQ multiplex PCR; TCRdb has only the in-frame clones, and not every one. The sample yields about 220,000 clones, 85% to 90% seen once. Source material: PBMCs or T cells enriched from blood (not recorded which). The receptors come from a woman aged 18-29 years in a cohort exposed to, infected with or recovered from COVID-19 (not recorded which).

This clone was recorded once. CDR3 DNA sequence: TGTGCCAGCAGCCTTTCGGGCGGGTTACACTACAATGAGCAGTTCTTC. Amino acids: CASSLSGGLHYNEQFF. The chain combines TRBV3-1 (or the pseudogene TRBV3-2) with TRBJ2-1, with a possible D match to TRBD2 (5 bases). With 4 bases removed from V and 3 bases from J, the gap between germline ends came to 16 bases. The CDR3 loop spans 16 amino acids. Germline V gives CDR1 LGHDT, CDR2 YNNKEL (reference sequence).

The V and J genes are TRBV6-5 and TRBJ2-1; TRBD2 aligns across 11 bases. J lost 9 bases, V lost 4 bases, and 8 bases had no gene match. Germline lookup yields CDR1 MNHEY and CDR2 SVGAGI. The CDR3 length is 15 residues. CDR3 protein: CASSFETSGILEQFF. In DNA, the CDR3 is TGTGCCAGCAGTTTCGAGACTAGCGGGATTCTTGAGCAGTTCTTC.

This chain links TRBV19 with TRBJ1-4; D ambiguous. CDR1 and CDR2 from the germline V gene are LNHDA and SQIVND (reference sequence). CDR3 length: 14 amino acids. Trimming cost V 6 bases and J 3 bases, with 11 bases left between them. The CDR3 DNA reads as TGTGCCAGTAGGAGCGAGGAGGCTAATGAAAAACTGTTTTTT. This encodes CASRSEEANEKLFF. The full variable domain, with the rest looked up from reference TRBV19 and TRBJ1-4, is DGGITQSPKYLFRKEGQNVTLSCEQNLNHDAMYWYRQDPGQGLRLIYYSQIVNDFQKGDIAEGYSVSREKKESFPLTVTSAQKNPTAFYLCASRSEEANEKLFFGSGTQLSVL.

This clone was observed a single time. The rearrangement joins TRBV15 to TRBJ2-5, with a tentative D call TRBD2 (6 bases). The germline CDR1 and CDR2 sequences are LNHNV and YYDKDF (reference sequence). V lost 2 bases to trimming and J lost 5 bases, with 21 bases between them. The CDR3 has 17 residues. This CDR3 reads CATSRPIGHRRGETQYF. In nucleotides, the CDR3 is TGTGCCACCAGCAGACCAATCGGACATCGGCGGGGTGAGACCCAGTACTTC.

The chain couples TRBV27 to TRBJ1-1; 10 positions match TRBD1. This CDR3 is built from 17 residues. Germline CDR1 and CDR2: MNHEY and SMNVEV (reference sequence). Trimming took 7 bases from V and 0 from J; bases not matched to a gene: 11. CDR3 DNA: TGTGCCAGCAACCTTCGGGGACAGGGGAGGGTGAACACTGAAGCTTTCTTT. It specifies CASNLRGQGRVNTEAFF.

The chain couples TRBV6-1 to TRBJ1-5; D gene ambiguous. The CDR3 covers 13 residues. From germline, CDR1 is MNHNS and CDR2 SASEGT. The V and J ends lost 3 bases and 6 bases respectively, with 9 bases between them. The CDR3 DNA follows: TGTGCCAGCAGTGAGCAGGATATTCAGCCCCAGCATTTT. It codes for CASSEQDIQPQHF.

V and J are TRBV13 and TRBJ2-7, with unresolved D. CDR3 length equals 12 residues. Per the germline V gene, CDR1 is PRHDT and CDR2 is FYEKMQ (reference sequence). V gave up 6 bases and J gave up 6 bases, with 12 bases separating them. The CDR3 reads CASRQRGAEQYF. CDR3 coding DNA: TGTGCCAGCAGGCAGCGAGGCGCCGAGCAGTACTTC.

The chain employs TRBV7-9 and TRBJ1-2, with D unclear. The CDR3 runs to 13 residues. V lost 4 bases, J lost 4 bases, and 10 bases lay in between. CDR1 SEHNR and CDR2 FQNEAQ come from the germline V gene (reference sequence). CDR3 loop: CASSSGSPYGYTF. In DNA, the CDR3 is TGTGCCAGCAGCTCAGGATCGCCCTATGGCTACACCTTC.

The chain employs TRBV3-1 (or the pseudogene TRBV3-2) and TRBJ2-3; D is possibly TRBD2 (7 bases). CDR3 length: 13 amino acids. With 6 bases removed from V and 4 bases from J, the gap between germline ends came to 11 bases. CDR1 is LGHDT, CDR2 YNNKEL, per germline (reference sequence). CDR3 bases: TGTGCCAGCAGGGAGGGGGGGGCAGATACGCAGTATTTT. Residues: CASREGGADTQYF.